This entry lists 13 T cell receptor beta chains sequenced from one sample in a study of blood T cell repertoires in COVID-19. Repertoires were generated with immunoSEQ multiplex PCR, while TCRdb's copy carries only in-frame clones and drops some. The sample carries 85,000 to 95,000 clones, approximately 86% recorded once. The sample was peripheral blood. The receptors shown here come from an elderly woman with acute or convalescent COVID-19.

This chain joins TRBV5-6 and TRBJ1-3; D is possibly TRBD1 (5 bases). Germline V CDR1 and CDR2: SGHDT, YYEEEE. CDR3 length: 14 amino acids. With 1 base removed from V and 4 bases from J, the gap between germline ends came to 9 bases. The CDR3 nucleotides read TGTGCCAGCAGCTTGTTAGGGGCAGGAAACACCATATATTTT. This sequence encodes CASSLLGAGNTIYF.

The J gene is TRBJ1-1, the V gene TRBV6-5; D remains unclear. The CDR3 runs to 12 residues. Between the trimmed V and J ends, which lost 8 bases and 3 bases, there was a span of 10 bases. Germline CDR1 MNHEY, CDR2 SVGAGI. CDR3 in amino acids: CASSFADTEAFF. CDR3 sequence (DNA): TGTGCCAGCTCTTTCGCGGACACTGAAGCTTTCTTT.

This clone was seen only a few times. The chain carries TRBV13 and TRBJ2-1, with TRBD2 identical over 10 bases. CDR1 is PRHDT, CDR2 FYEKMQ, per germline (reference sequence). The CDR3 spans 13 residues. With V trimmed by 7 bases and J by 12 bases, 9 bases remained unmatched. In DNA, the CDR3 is TGTGCCAGCAAAGGGACTAGCGCCGGGAGGCAGTTCTTC. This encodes CASKGTSAGRQFF. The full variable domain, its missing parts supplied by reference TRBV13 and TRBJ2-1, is AAGVIQSPRHLIKEKRETATLKCYPIPRHDTVYWYQQGPGQDPQFLISFYEKMQSDKGSIPDRFSAQQFSDYHSELNMSSLELGDSALYFCASKGTSAGRQFFGPGTRLTVL.

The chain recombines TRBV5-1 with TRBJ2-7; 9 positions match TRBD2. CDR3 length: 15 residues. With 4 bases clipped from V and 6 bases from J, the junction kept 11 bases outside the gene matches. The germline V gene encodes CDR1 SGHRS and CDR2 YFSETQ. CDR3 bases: TGCGCCAGCAGCCCCTTAGCGGGGGTCGTTTCCGAGCAGTACTTC. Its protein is CASSPLAGVVSEQYF.

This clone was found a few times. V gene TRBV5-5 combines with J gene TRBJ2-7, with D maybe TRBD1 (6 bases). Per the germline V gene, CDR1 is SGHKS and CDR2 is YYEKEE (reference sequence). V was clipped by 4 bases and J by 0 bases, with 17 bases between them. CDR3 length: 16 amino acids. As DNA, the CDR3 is TGTGCCAGCAGCGAGGACAGTTTTAGAGCCTCCTACGAGCAGTACTTC. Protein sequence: CASSEDSFRASYEQYF.

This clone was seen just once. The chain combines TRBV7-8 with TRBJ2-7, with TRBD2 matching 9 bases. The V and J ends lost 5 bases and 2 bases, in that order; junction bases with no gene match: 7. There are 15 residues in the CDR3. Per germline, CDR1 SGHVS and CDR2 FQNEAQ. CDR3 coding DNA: TGTGCCAGCAGCCTAGAGAGCGGGGGGCCCTACGAGCAGTACTTC. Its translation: CASSLESGGPYEQYF.

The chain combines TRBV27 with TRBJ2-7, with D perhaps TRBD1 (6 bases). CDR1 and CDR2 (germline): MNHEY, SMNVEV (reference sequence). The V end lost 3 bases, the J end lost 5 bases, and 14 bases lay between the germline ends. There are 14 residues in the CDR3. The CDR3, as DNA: TGTGCCAGCAGTTTTCGCCAGCCAGGGGACGAGCAGTACTTC. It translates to CASSFRQPGDEQYF.

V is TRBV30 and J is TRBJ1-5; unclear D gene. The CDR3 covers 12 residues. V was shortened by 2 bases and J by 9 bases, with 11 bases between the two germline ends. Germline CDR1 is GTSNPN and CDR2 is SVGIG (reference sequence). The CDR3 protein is CAWSRSGTPQHF. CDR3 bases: TGTGCCTGGAGTCGGTCGGGAACGCCCCAGCATTTT.

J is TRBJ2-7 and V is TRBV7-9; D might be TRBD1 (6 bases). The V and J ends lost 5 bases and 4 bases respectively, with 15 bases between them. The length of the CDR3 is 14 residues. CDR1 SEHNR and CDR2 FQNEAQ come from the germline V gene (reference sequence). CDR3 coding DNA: TGTGCCAGCAGCCCCGCCCCCGGACAGTACGAGCAGTACTTC. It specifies CASSPAPGQYEQYF. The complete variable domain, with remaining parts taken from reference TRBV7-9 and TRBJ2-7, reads DTGVSQNPRHKITKRGQNVTFRCDPISEHNRLYWYRQTLGQGPEFLTYFQNEAQLEKSRLLSDRFSAERPKGSFSTLEIQRTEQGDSAMYLCASSPAPGQYEQYFGPGTRLTVT.

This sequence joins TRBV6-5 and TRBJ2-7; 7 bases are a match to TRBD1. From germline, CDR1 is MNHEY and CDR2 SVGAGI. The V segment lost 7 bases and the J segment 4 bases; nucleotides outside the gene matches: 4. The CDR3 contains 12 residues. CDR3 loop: CASIDREYEQYF. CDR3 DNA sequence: TGTGCCAGCATCGACAGGGAATACGAGCAGTACTTC.

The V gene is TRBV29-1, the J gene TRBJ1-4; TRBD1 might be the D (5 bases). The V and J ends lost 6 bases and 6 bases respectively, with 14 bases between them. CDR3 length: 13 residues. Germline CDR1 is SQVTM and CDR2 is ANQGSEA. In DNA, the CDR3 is TGCAGCGTACTCGATGGGGGGGATGAAAAACTGTTTTTT. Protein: CSVLDGGDEKLFF.

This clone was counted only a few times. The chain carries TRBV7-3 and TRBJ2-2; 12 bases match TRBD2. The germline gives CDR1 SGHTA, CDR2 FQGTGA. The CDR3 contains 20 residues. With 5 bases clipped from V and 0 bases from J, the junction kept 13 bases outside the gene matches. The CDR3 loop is CASSPKGTLAGGANTGELFF. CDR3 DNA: TGTGCCAGCAGCCCTAAGGGAACACTAGCGGGGGGCGCGAACACCGGGGAGCTGTTTTTT. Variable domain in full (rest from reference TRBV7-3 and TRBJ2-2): GAGVSQTPSNKVTEKGKYVELRCDPISGHTALYWYRQSLGQGPEFLIYFQGTGAADDSGLPNDRFFAVRPEGSVSTLKIQRTERGDSAVYLCASSPKGTLAGGANTGELFFGEGSRLTVL.

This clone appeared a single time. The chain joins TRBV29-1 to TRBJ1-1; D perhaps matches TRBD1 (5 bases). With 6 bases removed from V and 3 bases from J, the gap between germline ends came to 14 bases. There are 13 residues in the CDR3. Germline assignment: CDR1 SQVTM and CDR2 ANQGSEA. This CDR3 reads CSVSPPGDTEAFF. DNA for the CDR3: TGCAGCGTGTCTCCCCCGGGGGACACTGAAGCTTTCTTT.